One and the same sample provided the 2 T cell receptor beta chains below, sequenced in a study of OX40 agonist ivuxolimab in advanced cancers. Measured with immunoSEQ multiplex PCR; TCRdb has only the in-frame clones, and not every one. The sample includes about 75,000 clones, about 85% seen only once; the top ten take roughly 7.3%. The source material was CD4+ or CD8+ T cells sorted from blood, sampled in a trial of the OX40 agonist ivuxolimab. The origin of the receptors is an adult with an advanced solid tumor such as melanoma, head and neck, liver or kidney cancer.

The V call is TRBV19, the J call TRBJ1-1; a weak D match, TRBD1 (5 bases). CDR3 length equals 12 residues. V was pared by 4 bases and J by 5 bases, with 8 bases between. Germline V gene lookup returns CDR1 LNHDA and CDR2 SQIVND (reference sequence). Here the CDR3 DNA reads TGTGCCAGTAGTACCCGGGGGACTGAAGCTTTCTTT. Translating it yields CASSTRGTEAFF.

The J gene is TRBJ1-5, the V gene TRBV28; tentative D call: TRBD1 (6 bases). Looked up from germline, CDR1 is MDHEN and CDR2 is SYDVKM. Trimming removed 5 bases from V and 3 bases from J, with 17 bases in between. The CDR3 is made up of 16 amino acids. The CDR3 here is CASSPHLRGANQPQHF. Here the CDR3 DNA reads TGTGCCAGCAGTCCTCACCTTAGGGGGGCCAATCAGCCCCAGCATTTT.